This is a list of T cell receptor beta chains from one sample in a study of blood T cell repertoires in COVID-19. Sequenced by immunoSEQ multiplex PCR; TCRdb stores in-frame clones only, minus some. This table holds fewer than 250,000 clones, 92% found once. Sequenced: peripheral blood. Receptor source: a young man with acute or convalescent COVID-19. Each CDR3 is given with its conserved first and last residue. Fields, in order: D gene, clone size, J gene, V gene, CDR3 protein, CDR3 DNA. D genes are given only for firm matches. Clone size is stated in some rows and not others, as once, few, many or a class when expanded.

d_call: TRBD2
clone_size: -
j_call: TRBJ2-2
v_call: TRBV24-1
cdr3_aa: CATSDSPGLAGVRTGELFF
cdr3_nt: TGTGCCACCAGTGATTCTCCGGGACTAGCGGGAGTCAGAACCGGGGAGCTGTTTTTT

d_call: -
clone_size: -
j_call: TRBJ1-2
v_call: TRBV28
cdr3_aa: CASSLLGLNYGYTF
cdr3_nt: TGTGCCAGCAGTTTACTGGGGCTTAACTATGGCTACACCTTC

d_call: -
clone_size: -
j_call: TRBJ2-7
v_call: TRBV6-6
cdr3_aa: CASTPFGREQYF
cdr3_nt: TGTGCCAGCACCCCATTCGGCAGGGAGCAGTACTTC

d_call: TRBD2
clone_size: -
j_call: TRBJ2-1
v_call: TRBV7-2
cdr3_aa: CASSSPRSGRDEQFF
cdr3_nt: TGTGCCAGCAGCTCTCCACGGAGCGGGAGGGATGAGCAGTTCTTC

d_call: TRBD1
clone_size: -
j_call: TRBJ2-3
v_call: TRBV28
cdr3_aa: CASTKRGTGLGSPSRNTQYF
cdr3_nt: TGTGCCAGCACCAAAAGGGGGACAGGGTTGGGGTCTCCTTCAAGAAATACGCAGTATTTT

d_call: -
clone_size: -
j_call: TRBJ2-5
v_call: TRBV9
cdr3_aa: CASSPVEMAREETQYF
cdr3_nt: TGTGCCAGCAGCCCCGTAGAAATGGCCAGGGAAGAGACCCAGTACTTC

d_call: TRBD1
clone_size: -
j_call: TRBJ2-7
v_call: TRBV15
cdr3_aa: CATSSDRGVREQYF
cdr3_nt: TGTGCCACCAGCAGTGACAGGGGGGTGAGGGAGCAGTACTTC

d_call: TRBD1
clone_size: -
j_call: TRBJ1-1
v_call: TRBV19
cdr3_aa: CASSPRGWTEAFF
cdr3_nt: TGTGCCAGTAGTCCCAGGGGGTGGACTGAAGCTTTCTTT

d_call: TRBD2
clone_size: -
j_call: TRBJ2-1
v_call: TRBV9
cdr3_aa: CASSSAPGLARPGEQFF
cdr3_nt: TGTGCCAGCAGCTCAGCTCCGGGACTAGCAAGACCAGGTGAGCAGTTCTTC

d_call: -
clone_size: -
j_call: TRBJ2-3
v_call: TRBV28
cdr3_aa: CASSEQGPGRADTQYF
cdr3_nt: TGTGCCAGCAGTGAACAGGGTCCAGGTCGGGCGGATACGCAGTATTTT

d_call: TRBD1
clone_size: -
j_call: TRBJ2-7
v_call: TRBV5-1
cdr3_aa: CASSLAGTDPYEQYF
cdr3_nt: TGCGCCAGCAGCTTGGCTGGGACAGACCCATACGAGCAGTACTTC

d_call: -
clone_size: -
j_call: TRBJ1-1
v_call: TRBV6-5
cdr3_aa: CASRFSGVGNTEAFF
cdr3_nt: TGTGCCAGCAGGTTTAGCGGGGTAGGGAACACTGAAGCTTTCTTT

d_call: -
clone_size: -
j_call: TRBJ1-1
v_call: TRBV12-3/TRBV12-4
cdr3_aa: CASSSQGTEAFF
cdr3_nt: TGTGCCAGCAGTTCACAGGGAACTGAAGCTTTCTTT

d_call: -
clone_size: -
j_call: TRBJ2-1
v_call: TRBV30
cdr3_aa: CAWTTRTPYNEQFF
cdr3_nt: TGTGCCTGGACAACCCGGACTCCTTACAATGAGCAGTTCTTC

d_call: -
clone_size: -
j_call: TRBJ1-1
v_call: TRBV29-1
cdr3_aa: CSARTESYTEAFF
cdr3_nt: TGCAGCGCTCGGACAGAATCCTACACTGAAGCTTTCTTT

d_call: -
clone_size: -
j_call: TRBJ1-1
v_call: TRBV3-1/TRBV3-2
cdr3_aa: CASSLGWGVDTEAFF
cdr3_nt: TGTGCCAGCAGCCTGGGGTGGGGCGTTGACACTGAAGCTTTCTTT

d_call: -
clone_size: -
j_call: TRBJ1-1
v_call: TRBV28
cdr3_aa: CASSRSKTEAFF
cdr3_nt: TGTGCCAGCAGCCGGAGTAAGACTGAAGCTTTCTTT

d_call: -
clone_size: -
j_call: TRBJ2-4
v_call: TRBV30
cdr3_aa: CAWWVRAKNIQYF
cdr3_nt: TGTGCCTGGTGGGTGCGGGCCAAAAACATTCAGTACTTC

d_call: -
clone_size: -
j_call: TRBJ2-5
v_call: TRBV12-3/TRBV12-4
cdr3_aa: CASSRQAPGTQYF
cdr3_nt: TGTGCCAGCAGCCGACAGGCCCCAGGGACCCAGTACTTC

d_call: TRBD1
clone_size: -
j_call: TRBJ1-2
v_call: TRBV19
cdr3_aa: CASTNPGTDYGYTF
cdr3_nt: TGTGCCAGTACCAACCCCGGGACAGACTATGGCTACACCTTC

d_call: -
clone_size: -
j_call: TRBJ2-6
v_call: TRBV6-5
cdr3_aa: CASSMSRGANVLTF
cdr3_nt: TGTGCCAGCAGTATGAGTCGAGGGGCCAACGTCCTGACTTTC

d_call: TRBD1
clone_size: -
j_call: TRBJ1-4
v_call: TRBV25-1
cdr3_aa: CASSYPGTGGKLFF
cdr3_nt: TGTGCCAGCAGTTATCCCGGGACAGGGGGAAAACTGTTTTTT

d_call: -
clone_size: -
j_call: TRBJ1-5
v_call: TRBV19
cdr3_aa: CASQRTVFNQPQHF
cdr3_nt: TGTGCCAGCCAGAGGACAGTTTTCAATCAGCCCCAGCATTTT

d_call: -
clone_size: -
j_call: TRBJ1-1
v_call: TRBV28
cdr3_aa: CASSLEVNTEAFF
cdr3_nt: TGTGCCAGCAGTTTAGAGGTGAACACTGAAGCTTTCTTT

d_call: TRBD1
clone_size: few
j_call: TRBJ2-5
v_call: TRBV5-1
cdr3_aa: CASSSRTGSETQYF
cdr3_nt: TGCGCCAGCAGCAGCAGGACAGGCTCCGAGACCCAGTACTTC

d_call: -
clone_size: -
j_call: TRBJ1-4
v_call: TRBV27
cdr3_aa: CASRVAGFWGSGNEKLFF
cdr3_nt: TGTGCCAGCAGAGTCGCAGGTTTTTGGGGCTCGGGTAATGAAAAACTGTTTTTT

d_call: -
clone_size: once
j_call: TRBJ2-7
v_call: TRBV24-1
cdr3_aa: CATSGGPYEQYF
cdr3_nt: TGTGCCACCAGCGGGGGTCCCTACGAGCAGTACTTC

d_call: -
clone_size: -
j_call: TRBJ1-4
v_call: TRBV21-1
cdr3_aa: CASSTQIAGATNEKLFF
cdr3_nt: TGTGCCAGCAGCACCCAAATCGCGGGGGCAACTAATGAAAAACTGTTTTTT

d_call: -
clone_size: -
j_call: TRBJ1-6
v_call: TRBV6-5
cdr3_aa: CASRGFGASPLHF
cdr3_nt: TGTGCCAGCAGAGGGTTTGGGGCTTCACCCCTCCACTTT

d_call: TRBD2
clone_size: -
j_call: TRBJ2-7
v_call: TRBV6-5
cdr3_aa: CASSYGTSGVIYEQYF
cdr3_nt: TGTGCCAGCAGTTACGGGACTAGCGGGGTTATCTACGAGCAGTACTTC

d_call: -
clone_size: -
j_call: TRBJ1-6
v_call: TRBV28
cdr3_aa: CASSPFETLHF
cdr3_nt: TGTGCCAGCAGCCCTTTCGAGACCCTCCACTTT

d_call: -
clone_size: -
j_call: TRBJ1-5
v_call: TRBV5-1
cdr3_aa: CASSLGPGRGNQPQHF
cdr3_nt: TGCGCCAGCAGCTTGGGACCGGGTCGTGGCAATCAGCCCCAGCATTTT

d_call: -
clone_size: -
j_call: TRBJ2-5
v_call: TRBV19
cdr3_aa: CASSIPGETQYF
cdr3_nt: TGTGCCAGTAGTATACCTGGCGAGACCCAGTACTTC

d_call: TRBD2
clone_size: -
j_call: TRBJ2-1
v_call: TRBV11-2
cdr3_aa: CASSSPLAGGPSEQFF
cdr3_nt: TGTGCCAGCAGCTCACCACTAGCGGGGGGGCCGAGTGAGCAGTTCTTC

d_call: -
clone_size: -
j_call: TRBJ2-3
v_call: TRBV2
cdr3_aa: CASGLTEDTQYF
cdr3_nt: TGTGCCAGCGGCCTGACAGAAGATACGCAGTATTTT

d_call: TRBD2
clone_size: -
j_call: TRBJ2-5
v_call: TRBV11-2
cdr3_aa: CASSHRWREGLRETQYF
cdr3_nt: TGTGCCAGCAGCCATAGATGGCGGGAGGGTTTGAGGGAGACCCAGTACTTC

d_call: -
clone_size: -
j_call: TRBJ2-3
v_call: TRBV29-1
cdr3_aa: CSVGGDTQYF
cdr3_nt: TGCAGCGTTGGAGGGGATACGCAGTATTTT

d_call: -
clone_size: -
j_call: TRBJ2-1
v_call: TRBV9
cdr3_aa: CASSAGTPSSYNEQFF
cdr3_nt: TGTGCCAGCAGCGCAGGGACTCCCAGCTCCTACAATGAGCAGTTCTTC

d_call: -
clone_size: -
j_call: TRBJ1-2
v_call: TRBV7-2
cdr3_aa: CASSLARERGGGYTF
cdr3_nt: TGTGCCAGCAGCTTAGCGCGTGAAAGGGGAGGCGGCTACACCTTC

d_call: TRBD1
clone_size: -
j_call: TRBJ1-4
v_call: TRBV18
cdr3_aa: CASSPQTGIGANEKLFF
cdr3_nt: TGTGCCAGCTCACCCCAGACAGGGATCGGGGCTAATGAAAAACTGTTTTTT

d_call: -
clone_size: once
j_call: TRBJ2-1
v_call: TRBV5-5
cdr3_aa: CASSLKGYYNEQFF
cdr3_nt: TGTGCCAGCAGCTTGAAGGGGTACTACAATGAGCAGTTCTTC

d_call: -
clone_size: -
j_call: TRBJ2-2
v_call: TRBV5-1
cdr3_aa: CASSRGGVNTGELFF
cdr3_nt: TGCGCCAGCTCCCGGGGAGGAGTGAACACCGGGGAGCTGTTTTTT

d_call: TRBD1
clone_size: -
j_call: TRBJ1-1
v_call: TRBV11-3
cdr3_aa: CASSQADRGRTEAFF
cdr3_nt: TGTGCCAGCAGTCAGGCTGACAGGGGGCGAACTGAAGCTTTCTTT

d_call: TRBD2
clone_size: -
j_call: TRBJ2-1
v_call: TRBV5-1
cdr3_aa: CASSLEGLAGERFF
cdr3_nt: TGCGCCAGCAGCTTGGAAGGACTAGCGGGAGAACGGTTCTTC

d_call: TRBD1
clone_size: -
j_call: TRBJ1-2
v_call: TRBV6-5
cdr3_aa: CASKTTGQGAKGYTF
cdr3_nt: TGTGCCAGCAAAACAACGGGACAGGGGGCAAAAGGCTACACCTTC

d_call: -
clone_size: -
j_call: TRBJ1-2
v_call: TRBV3-1/TRBV3-2
cdr3_aa: CASSPSNYGYTF
cdr3_nt: TGTGCCAGCAGCCCAAGTAACTATGGCTATACCTTC

d_call: TRBD1
clone_size: once
j_call: TRBJ1-6
v_call: TRBV30
cdr3_aa: CAWSSPWTGKRWDSPLHF
cdr3_nt: TGTGCCTGGAGTTCGCCCTGGACAGGGAAGAGATGGGACTCACCCCTCCACTTT

d_call: TRBD1
clone_size: -
j_call: TRBJ2-6
v_call: TRBV28
cdr3_aa: CASSLPLGQGALGANVLTF
cdr3_nt: TGTGCCAGCAGTTTACCCCTCGGACAGGGGGCCTTGGGGGCCAACGTCCTGACTTTC